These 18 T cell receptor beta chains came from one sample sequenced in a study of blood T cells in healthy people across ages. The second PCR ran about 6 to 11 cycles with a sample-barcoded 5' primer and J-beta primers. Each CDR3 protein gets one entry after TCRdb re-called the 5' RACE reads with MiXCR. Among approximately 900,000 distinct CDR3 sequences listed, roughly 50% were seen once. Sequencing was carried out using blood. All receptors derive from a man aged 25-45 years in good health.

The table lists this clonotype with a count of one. The CDR3 nucleotides read TGTGCCAGCAGCCCTCCGCAGGGCATGAACACTGAAGCTTTCTTT. Protein product: CASSPPQGMNTEAFF. The V gene is TRBV7-9, the J gene TRBJ1-1; perhaps TRBD1 as D (5 bases). Germline V CDR1 and CDR2: SEHNR, FQNEAQ (reference sequence). This CDR3 has 15 amino acids. The V end lost 5 bases, the J end lost 0 bases, and 13 bases lay between the germline ends.

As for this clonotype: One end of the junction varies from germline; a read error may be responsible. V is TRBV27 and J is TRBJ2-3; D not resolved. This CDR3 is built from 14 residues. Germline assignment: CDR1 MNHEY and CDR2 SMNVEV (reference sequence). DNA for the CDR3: TGTGTCAGCAGTGGTTTGGGTAGCACAGATACGCAGTATTTT. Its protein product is CVSSGLGSTDTQYF.

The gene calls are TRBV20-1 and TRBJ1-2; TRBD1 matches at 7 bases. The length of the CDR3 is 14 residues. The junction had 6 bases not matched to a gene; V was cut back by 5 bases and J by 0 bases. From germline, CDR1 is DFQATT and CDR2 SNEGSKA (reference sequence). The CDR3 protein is CSAASGTANYGYTF. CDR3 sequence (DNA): TGCAGTGCTGCCTCCGGGACAGCTAACTATGGCTACACCTTC.

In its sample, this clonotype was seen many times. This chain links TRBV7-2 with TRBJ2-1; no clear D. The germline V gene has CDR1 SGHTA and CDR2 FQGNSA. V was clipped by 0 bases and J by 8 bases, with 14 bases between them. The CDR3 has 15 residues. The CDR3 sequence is CASSLAFGNKHEQFF. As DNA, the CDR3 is TGTGCCAGCAGCTTAGCATTCGGCAATAAACATGAGCAGTTCTTC.

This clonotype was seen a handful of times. CDR3 sequence reads: CASRPLTGYQETQYF. The CDR3 DNA reads TGTGCCAGCAGGCCACTGACAGGGTACCAAGAGACCCAGTACTTC. This chain uses TRBV3-1 with TRBJ2-5; 7 bases match TRBD1. This CDR3 contains 15 residues. Germline lookup yields CDR1 LGHDT and CDR2 YNNKEL (reference sequence). The J segment lost 0 bases and the V segment lost 6 bases, leaving 7 bases of the junction unmatched.

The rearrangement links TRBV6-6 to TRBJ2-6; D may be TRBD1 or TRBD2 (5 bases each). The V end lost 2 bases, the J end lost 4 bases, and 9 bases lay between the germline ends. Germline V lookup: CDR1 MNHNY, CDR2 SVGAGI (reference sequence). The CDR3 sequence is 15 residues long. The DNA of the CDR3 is TGTGCCAGCAGTTACCAGGGAGACGGGGCCAACGTCCTGACTTTC. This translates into CASSYQGDGANVLTF.

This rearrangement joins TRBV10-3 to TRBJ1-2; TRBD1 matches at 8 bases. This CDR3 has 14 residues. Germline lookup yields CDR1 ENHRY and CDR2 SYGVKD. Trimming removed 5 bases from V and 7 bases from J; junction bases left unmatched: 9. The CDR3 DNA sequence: TGTGCCATCAGTCAACAGGGGGGCAATGGTGGCTACACCTTC. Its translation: CAISQQGGNGGYTF.

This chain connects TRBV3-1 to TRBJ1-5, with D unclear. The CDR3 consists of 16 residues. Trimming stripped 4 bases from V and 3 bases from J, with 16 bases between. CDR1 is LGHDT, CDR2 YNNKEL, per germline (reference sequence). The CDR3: CASSPTYGRVNQPQHF. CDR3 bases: TGTGCCAGCAGCCCGACCTATGGACGGGTCAATCAGCCCCAGCATTTT.

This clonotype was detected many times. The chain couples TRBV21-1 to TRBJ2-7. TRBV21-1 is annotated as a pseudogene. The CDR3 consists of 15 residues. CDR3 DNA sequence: TGTGCCAGCAGCAAAGAGCGGGTTCCCTCCTACGAGCAGTACTTC. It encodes CASSKERVPSYEQYF.

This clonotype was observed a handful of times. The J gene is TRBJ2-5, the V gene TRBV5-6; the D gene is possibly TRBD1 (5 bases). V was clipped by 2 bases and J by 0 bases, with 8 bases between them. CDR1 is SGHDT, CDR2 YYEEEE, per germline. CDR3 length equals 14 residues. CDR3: CASSFMTDQETQYF. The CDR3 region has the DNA TGTGCCAGCAGCTTTATGACAGACCAAGAGACCCAGTACTTC.

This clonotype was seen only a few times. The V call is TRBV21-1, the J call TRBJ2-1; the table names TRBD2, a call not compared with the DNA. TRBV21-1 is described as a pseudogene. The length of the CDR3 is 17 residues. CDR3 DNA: TGTGCCAGCAGCAAAGACCGGAGGCGGACGGCCTACAATGAGCAGTTCTTC. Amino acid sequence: CASSKDRRRTAYNEQFF.

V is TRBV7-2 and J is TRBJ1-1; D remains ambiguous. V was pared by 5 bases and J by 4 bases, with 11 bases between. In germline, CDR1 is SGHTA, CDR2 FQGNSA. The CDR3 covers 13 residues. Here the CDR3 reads CASSVERSTEAFF. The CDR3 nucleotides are TGTGCCAGCAGCGTGGAGCGCAGCACTGAAGCTTTCTTT. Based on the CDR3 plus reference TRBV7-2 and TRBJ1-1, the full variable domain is GAGVSQSPSNKVTEKGKDVELRCDPISGHTALYWYRQSLGQGLEFLIYFQGNSAPDKSGLPSDRFSAERTGGSVSTLTIQRTQQEDSAVYLCASSVERSTEAFFGQGTRLTVV.

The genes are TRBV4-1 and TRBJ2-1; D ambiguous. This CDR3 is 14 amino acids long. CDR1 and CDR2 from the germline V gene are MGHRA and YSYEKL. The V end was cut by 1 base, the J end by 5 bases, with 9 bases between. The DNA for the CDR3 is TGCGCCAGCAGCCAAGTGTTGGCCAACAATGAGCAGTTCTTC. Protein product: CASSQVLANNEQFF.

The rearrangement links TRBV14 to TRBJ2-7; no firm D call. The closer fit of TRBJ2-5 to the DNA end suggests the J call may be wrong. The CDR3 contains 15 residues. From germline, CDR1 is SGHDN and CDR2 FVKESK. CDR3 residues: CASSQISTSRETQYF. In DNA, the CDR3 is TGTGCCAGCAGCCAAATCTCTACCAGTCGAGAGACCCAGTACTTC.

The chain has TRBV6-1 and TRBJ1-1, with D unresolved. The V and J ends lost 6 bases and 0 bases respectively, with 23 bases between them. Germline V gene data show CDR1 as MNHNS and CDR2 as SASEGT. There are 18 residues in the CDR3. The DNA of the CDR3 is TGTGCCAGCAGCGCGGGAGCTATTATTCTCTATATGAACACTGAAGCTTTCTTT. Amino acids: CASSAGAIILYMNTEAFF.

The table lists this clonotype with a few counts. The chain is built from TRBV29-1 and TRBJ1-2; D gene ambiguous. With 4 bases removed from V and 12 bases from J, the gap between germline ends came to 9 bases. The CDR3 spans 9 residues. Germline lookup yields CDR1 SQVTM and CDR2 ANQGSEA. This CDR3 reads CSVVEGHTF. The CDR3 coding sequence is TGCAGCGTTGTAGAGGGTCACACCTTC.

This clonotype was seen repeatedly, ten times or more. CDR3 in DNA: TGTGCCAGCAGCGGGGGACTAGCGGAAAACATTCAGTACTTC. The encoded protein is CASSGGLAENIQYF. The gene calls are TRBV5-4 and TRBJ2-4; TRBD2 aligns across 11 bases. Germline values: CDR1 SGHNT, CDR2 YYREEE (reference sequence). Trimming at V came to 4 bases and at J to 5 bases, leaving 2 bases not matched to a gene. The CDR3 loop spans 14 amino acids. Full variable domain (outside the CDR3, taken from reference TRBV5-4 and TRBJ2-4): ETGVTQSPTHLIKTRGQQVTLRCSSQSGHNTVSWYQQALGQGPQFIFQYYREEENGRGNFPPRFSGLQFPNYSSELNVNALELDDSALYLCASSGGLAENIQYFGAGTRLSVL.

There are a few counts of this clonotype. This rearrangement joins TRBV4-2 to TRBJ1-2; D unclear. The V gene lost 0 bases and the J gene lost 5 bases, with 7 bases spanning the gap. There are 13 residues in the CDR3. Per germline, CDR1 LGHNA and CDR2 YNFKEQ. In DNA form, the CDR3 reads TGTGCCAGCAGCCAAGAAGAGGGTTATGGCTACACCTTC. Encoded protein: CASSQEEGYGYTF.